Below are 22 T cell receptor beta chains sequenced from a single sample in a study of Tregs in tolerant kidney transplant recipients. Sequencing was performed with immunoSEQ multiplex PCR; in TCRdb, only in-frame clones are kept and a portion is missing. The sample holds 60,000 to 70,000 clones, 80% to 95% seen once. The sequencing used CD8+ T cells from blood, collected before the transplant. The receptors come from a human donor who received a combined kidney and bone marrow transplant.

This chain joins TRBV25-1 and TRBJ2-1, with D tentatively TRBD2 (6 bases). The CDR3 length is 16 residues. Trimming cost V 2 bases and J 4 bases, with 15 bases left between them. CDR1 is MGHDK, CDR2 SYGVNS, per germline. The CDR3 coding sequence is TGTGCCAGCAGTGAAGTGGGCGGCGGGGAATACAATGAGCAGTTCTTC. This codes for CASSEVGGGEYNEQFF.

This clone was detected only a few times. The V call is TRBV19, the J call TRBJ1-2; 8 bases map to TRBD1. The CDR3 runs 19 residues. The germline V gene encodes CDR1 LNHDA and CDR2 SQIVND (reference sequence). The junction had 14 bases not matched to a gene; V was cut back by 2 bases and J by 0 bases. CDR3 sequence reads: CASSIRARQGAAANYGYTF. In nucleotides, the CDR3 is TGTGCCAGTAGTATAAGGGCACGGCAGGGGGCTGCCGCTAACTATGGCTACACCTTC.

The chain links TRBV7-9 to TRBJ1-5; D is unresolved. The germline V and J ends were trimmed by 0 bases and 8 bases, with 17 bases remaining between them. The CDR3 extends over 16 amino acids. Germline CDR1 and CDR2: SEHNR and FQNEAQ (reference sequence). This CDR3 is CASSLALDGITKPQHF. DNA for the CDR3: TGTGCCAGCAGCTTAGCGTTGGACGGGATTACGAAGCCCCAGCATTTT.

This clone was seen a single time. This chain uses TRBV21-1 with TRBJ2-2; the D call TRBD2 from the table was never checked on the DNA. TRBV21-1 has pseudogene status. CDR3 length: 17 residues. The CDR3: CASQRAGGKANTGELFF. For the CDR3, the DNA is TGTGCCAGCCAAAGGGCGGGGGGCAAAGCGAACACCGGGGAGCTGTTTTTT.

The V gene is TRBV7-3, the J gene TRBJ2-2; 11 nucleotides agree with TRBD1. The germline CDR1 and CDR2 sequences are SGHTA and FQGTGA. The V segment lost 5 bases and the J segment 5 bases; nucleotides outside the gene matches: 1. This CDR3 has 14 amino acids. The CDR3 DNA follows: TGTGCCAGCAGCGGGACAGGGGGAACCGGGGAGCTGTTTTTT. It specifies CASSGTGGTGELFF.

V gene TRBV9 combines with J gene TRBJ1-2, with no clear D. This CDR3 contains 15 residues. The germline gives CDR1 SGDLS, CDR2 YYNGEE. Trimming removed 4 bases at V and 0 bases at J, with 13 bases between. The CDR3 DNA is TGTGCCAGCAGCCCCCCCTCTGGAGCTAACTATGGCTACACCTTC. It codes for CASSPPSGANYGYTF.

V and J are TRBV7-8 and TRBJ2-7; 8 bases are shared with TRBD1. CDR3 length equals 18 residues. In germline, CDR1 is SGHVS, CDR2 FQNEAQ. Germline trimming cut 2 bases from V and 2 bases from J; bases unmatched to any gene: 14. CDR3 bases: TGTGCCAGCAGCTTAATGTCAGCCGGCACAGGGGGAACCTACGAGCAGTACTTC. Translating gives CASSLMSAGTGGTYEQYF. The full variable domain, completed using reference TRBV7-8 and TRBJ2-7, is GAGVSQSPRYKVAKRGQDVALRCDPISGHVSLFWYQQALGQGPEFLTYFQNEAQLDKSGLPSDRFFAERPEGSVSTLKIQRTQQEDSAVYLCASSLMSAGTGGTYEQYFGPGTRLTVT.

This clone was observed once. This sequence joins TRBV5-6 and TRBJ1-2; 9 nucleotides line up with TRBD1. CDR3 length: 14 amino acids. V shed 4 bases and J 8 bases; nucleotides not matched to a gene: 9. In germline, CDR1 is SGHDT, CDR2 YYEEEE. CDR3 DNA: TGTGCCAGCAGCCTGGGACAGGGTATCATAGGCTACACCTTC. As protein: CASSLGQGIIGYTF.

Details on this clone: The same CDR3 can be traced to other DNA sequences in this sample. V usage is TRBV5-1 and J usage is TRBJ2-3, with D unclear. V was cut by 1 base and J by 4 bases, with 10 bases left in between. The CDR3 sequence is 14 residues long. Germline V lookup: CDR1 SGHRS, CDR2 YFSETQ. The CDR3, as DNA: TGCGCCAGCAGCTTGAGCTCAGGTCCAGATACGCAGTATTTT. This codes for CASSLSSGPDTQYF.

This CDR3 is CATSGYPQETQYF. The DNA of the CDR3 is TGTGCCACCTCGGGGTACCCCCAAGAGACCCAGTACTTC. This rearrangement joins TRBV6-5 to TRBJ2-5; D is perhaps TRBD2 (5 bases). The CDR3 is 13 amino acids. CDR1 and CDR2 (germline): MNHEY, SVGAGI. V lost 10 bases and J 1 base, leaving 13 bases between the germline ends.

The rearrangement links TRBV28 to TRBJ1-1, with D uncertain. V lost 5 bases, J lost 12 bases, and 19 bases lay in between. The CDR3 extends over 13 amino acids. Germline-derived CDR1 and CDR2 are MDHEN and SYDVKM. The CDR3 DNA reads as TGTGCCAGCAGTATACGGACTGGGTTCGGGACTTTCTTT. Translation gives CASSIRTGFGTFF.

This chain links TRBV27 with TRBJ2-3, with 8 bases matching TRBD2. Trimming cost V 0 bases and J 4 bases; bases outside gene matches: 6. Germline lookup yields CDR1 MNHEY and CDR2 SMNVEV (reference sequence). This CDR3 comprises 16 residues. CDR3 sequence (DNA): TGTGCCAGCAGTTTATCAGGCGGGAGGTTGTCAGATACGCAGTATTTT. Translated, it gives CASSLSGGRLSDTQYF.

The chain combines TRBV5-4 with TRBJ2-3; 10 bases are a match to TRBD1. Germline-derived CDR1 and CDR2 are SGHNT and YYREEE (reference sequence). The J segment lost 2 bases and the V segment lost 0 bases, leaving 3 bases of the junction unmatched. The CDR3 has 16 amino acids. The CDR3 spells CASSLVDRGITDTQYF. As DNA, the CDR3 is TGTGCCAGCAGCTTGGTGGACAGGGGGATCACAGATACGCAGTATTTT. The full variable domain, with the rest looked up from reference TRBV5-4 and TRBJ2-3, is ETGVTQSPTHLIKTRGQQVTLRCSSQSGHNTVSWYQQALGQGPQFIFQYYREEENGRGNFPPRFSGLQFPNYSSELNVNALELDDSALYLCASSLVDRGITDTQYFGPGTRLTVL.

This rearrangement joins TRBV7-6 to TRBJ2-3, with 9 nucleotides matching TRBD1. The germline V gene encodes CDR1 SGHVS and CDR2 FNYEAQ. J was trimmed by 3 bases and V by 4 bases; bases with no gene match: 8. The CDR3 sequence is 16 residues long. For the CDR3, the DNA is TGTGCCAGCAGCTCCCGGACAGGGGACGGAACAGATACGCAGTATTTT. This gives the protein CASSSRTGDGTDTQYF. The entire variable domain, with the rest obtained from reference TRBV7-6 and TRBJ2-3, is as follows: GAGVSQSPRYKVTKRGQDVALRCDPISGHVSLYWYRQALGQGPEFLTYFNYEAQQDKSGLPNDRFSAERPEGSISTLTIQRTEQRDSAMYRCASSSRTGDGTDTQYFGPGTRLTVL.

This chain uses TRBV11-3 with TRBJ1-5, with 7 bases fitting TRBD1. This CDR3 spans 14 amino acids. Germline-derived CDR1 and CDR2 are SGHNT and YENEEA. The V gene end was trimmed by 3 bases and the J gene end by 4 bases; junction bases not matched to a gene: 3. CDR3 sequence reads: CASSFRTGNQPQHF. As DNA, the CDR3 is TGTGCCAGCAGCTTTCGGACAGGAAATCAGCCCCAGCATTTT.

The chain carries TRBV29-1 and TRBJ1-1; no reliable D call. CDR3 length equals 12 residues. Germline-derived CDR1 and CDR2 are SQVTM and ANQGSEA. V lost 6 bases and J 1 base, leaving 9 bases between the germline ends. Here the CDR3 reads CSVAARNTEAFF. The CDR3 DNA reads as TGCAGCGTGGCAGCGCGGAACACTGAAGCTTTCTTT.

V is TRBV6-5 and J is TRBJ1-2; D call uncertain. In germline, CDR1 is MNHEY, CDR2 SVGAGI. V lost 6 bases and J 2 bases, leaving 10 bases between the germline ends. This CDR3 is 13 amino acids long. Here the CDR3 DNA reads TGTGCCAGCAGCCCTACACTAAACTATGGCTACACCTTC. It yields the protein CASSPTLNYGYTF.

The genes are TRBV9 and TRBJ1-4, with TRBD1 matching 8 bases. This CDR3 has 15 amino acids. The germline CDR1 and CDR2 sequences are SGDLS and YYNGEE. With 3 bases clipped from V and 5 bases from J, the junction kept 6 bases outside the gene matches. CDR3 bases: TGTGCCAGCAGCGGCAACAGGGGGGTCAATGAAAAACTGTTTTTT. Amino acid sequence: CASSGNRGVNEKLFF.

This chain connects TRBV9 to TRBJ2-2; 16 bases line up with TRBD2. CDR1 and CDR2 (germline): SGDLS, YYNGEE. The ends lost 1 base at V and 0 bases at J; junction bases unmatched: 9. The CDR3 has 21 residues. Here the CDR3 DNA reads TGTGCCAGCAGCGTACCGCGGGGACTAGCGGGGGGGCCCTCGAACACCGGGGAGCTGTTTTTT. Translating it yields CASSVPRGLAGGPSNTGELFF.

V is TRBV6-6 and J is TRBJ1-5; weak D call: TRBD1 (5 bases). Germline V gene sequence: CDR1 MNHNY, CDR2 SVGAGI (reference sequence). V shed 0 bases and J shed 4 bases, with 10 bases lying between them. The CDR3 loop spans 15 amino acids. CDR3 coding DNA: TGTGCCAGCAGTTACTCGGACAACTCAAATCAGCCCCAGCATTTT. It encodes CASSYSDNSNQPQHF.

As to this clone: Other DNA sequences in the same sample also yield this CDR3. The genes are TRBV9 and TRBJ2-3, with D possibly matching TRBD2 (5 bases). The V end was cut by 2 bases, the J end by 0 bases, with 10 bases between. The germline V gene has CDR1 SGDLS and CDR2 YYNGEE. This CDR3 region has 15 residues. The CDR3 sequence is CASSVLASSTDTQYF. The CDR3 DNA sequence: TGTGCCAGCAGCGTTCTAGCATCTAGCACAGATACGCAGTATTTT.

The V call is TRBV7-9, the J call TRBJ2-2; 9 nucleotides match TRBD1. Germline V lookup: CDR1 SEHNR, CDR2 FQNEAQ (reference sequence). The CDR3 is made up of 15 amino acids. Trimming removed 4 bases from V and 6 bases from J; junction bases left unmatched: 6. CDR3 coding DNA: TGTGCCAGCAGCTCAAGACAGGGGGAGGCCGGGGAGCTGTTTTTT. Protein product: CASSSRQGEAGELFF.